Given below is one TCR beta chain in context. Its target is unknown. This sample was taken from a study of T cell responses to AZD1222 COVID-19 vaccine. General study findings and limits: With two AZD1222 doses given, Spike-specific TCR breadth and depth both rose. Reportedly, nearly half of unique spike TCRs recognized epitopes outside B.1.351/B.1.1.7 mutations. Among the donors, most were white British and more were female, and clonal diversity was possibly underestimated.

Germline V gives CDR1 ENHRY, CDR2 SYGVKD. CDR3 length equals 15 residues. The V end lost 0 bases, the J end lost 1 base, and 9 bases lay between the germline ends. TCRdb keeps only in-frame clones here, not all; method: immunoSEQ multiplex PCR. The table has some 170,000 clones, 92% seen once. The receptor was derived from an adult in good health. Here the sequenced sample was peripheral blood, taken on day 0 of MenACWY control vaccination. The chain links TRBV10-3 to TRBJ2-5; the D gene is possibly TRBD2 (7 bases). CDR3 DNA sequence: TGTGCCATCAGTGAGTCGGGGGGGCCCCAAGAGACCCAGTACTTC. Its translation is CAISESGGPQETQYF.